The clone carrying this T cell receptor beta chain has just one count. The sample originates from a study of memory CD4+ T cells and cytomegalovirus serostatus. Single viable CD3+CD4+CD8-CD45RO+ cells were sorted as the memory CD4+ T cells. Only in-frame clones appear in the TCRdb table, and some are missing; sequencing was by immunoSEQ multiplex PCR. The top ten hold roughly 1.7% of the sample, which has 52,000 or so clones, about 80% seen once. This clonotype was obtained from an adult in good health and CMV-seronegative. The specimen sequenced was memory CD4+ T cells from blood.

The CDR3: CASSPRQGRAYEQYF. The CDR3 coding sequence is TGTGCCAGCAGCCCTCGACAGGGGAGGGCCTACGAGCAGTACTTC. The chain is built from TRBV5-4 and TRBJ2-7, with D possibly TRBD1 on 8 matching bases. This CDR3 comprises 15 residues. The germline V gene encodes CDR1 SGHNT and CDR2 YYREEE (reference sequence). V was shortened by 4 bases and J by 2 bases, with 16 bases between the two germline ends.